These 19 T cell receptor beta chains were sequenced from one sample in a study of T cells in Graves' hyperthyroidism and ophthalmopathy. There were TCR beta CDR3 regions amplified from RNA transcripts. In the first-round RT-PCR of the TCR CDR3, the HTBI primer set was used. Using its own MiXCR run on the multiplex PCR reads, TCRdb lists one record per CDR3 protein. The sample contains roughly 400,000 distinct CDR3 sequences, about an eighth of which appear only once. Sequences were obtained from blood. The receptor set was obtained from a man between 50 and 59 years old with Graves' ophthalmopathy.

This clonotype was detected many times. The chain recombines TRBV12-3 or TRBV12-4 with TRBJ1-5; D is possibly TRBD1 (6 bases). This CDR3 is built from 16 residues. V lost 6 bases and J lost 4, with 19 bases in between. CDR3 in DNA: TGTGCCAGCAGCCCAGGGGCCGACAGGAGAAATCAGCCCCAGCATTTT. It translates to CASSPGADRRNQPQHF.

A remark on this clonotype: This may come from a read error, since a much larger clone is one base off. No conserved phenylalanine or tryptophan ends this CDR3, so it is likely a read error. CDR3 residues: CASSPPYGSSYNEQFL. The CDR3 nucleotides are TGTGCCAGCTCACCACCGTACGGGAGCTCCTACAATGAGCAGTTCCTC. The genes are TRBV18 and TRBJ2-1; possibly TRBD2 for D (6 bases). CDR1 is KGHSH and CDR2 is LQKENI in the germline V gene. Between the trimmed V and J ends, which lost 0 bases and 0 bases, there was a span of 9 bases. CDR3 length: 16 residues.

The chain is built from TRBV19 and TRBJ2-2; D is unclear. V was pared by 1 base and J by 8 bases, with 5 bases between. The length of the CDR3 is 12 residues. CDR1 is LNHDA, CDR2 SQIVND, per germline (reference sequence). The CDR3, as DNA: TGTGCCAGTAGTATAGTTGGGGGGGAGCTGTTTTTT. Translated: CASSIVGGELFF.

This clonotype has only a few counts. V and J are TRBV6-5 and TRBJ2-3; 9 bases fit TRBD2. This CDR3 has 14 amino acids. Germline V gene data show CDR1 as MNHEY and CDR2 as SVGAGI. The V segment lost 5 bases and the J segment 4 bases; nucleotides outside the gene matches: 4. CDR3 sequence: CASSIAGVPDTQYF. The DNA of the CDR3 is TGTGCCAGCAGTATAGCGGGAGTTCCAGATACGCAGTATTTT.

In its sample, this clonotype was seen a few times. This chain links TRBV7-9 with TRBJ2-1, with 9 nucleotides matching TRBD2. The germline V gene encodes CDR1 SEHNR and CDR2 FQNEAQ (reference sequence). Trimming at V came to 5 bases and at J to 15 bases, leaving 17 bases not matched to a gene. There are 15 residues in the CDR3. The CDR3 region has the DNA TGTGCCAGCAGCGGGGGAGCGGGAGGAGTATATAAATGGTTCTTC. Its protein is CASSGGAGGVYKWFF.

This clonotype showed up just once. This chain connects TRBV6-2 or TRBV6-3 to TRBJ1-1, with D perhaps TRBD1 (5 bases). V was clipped by 6 bases and J by 4 bases, with 12 bases between them. The CDR3 totals 13 residues. Germline lookup yields CDR1 MNHEY and CDR2 SVGEGT. The CDR3 spells CASRSRDSTEAFF. DNA for the CDR3: TGTGCCAGCAGATCCAGGGATAGCACTGAAGCTTTCTTT.

Worth noting for this clonotype: One end of the junction varies from germline; a read error may be responsible. The V and J genes are TRBV9 and TRBJ2-7; 11 positions match TRBD2. This CDR3 has 15 amino acids. CDR1 and CDR2 from the germline V gene are SGDLS and YYNGEE. The CDR3 region is CVSSVTPSGRLEQYF. CDR3 nucleotide sequence: TGTGTCAGCAGCGTAACCCCTAGCGGGAGGTTGGAGCAGTACTTC.

This sequence joins TRBV29-1 and TRBJ1-5; D is undetermined. Trimming took 1 base from V and 7 from J, leaving 20 bases between them. This CDR3 contains 16 residues. CDR1 is SQVTM, CDR2 ANQGSEA, per germline. CDR3 nucleotides: TGCAGCGTTGAAGGTCATAGTCCGTCTCAGGAACAGCCCCAGCATTTT. This gives the protein CSVEGHSPSQEQPQHF.

Turning to this clonotype: Possible read error: a much larger clone is one base away. The chain couples TRBV6-1 to TRBJ2-1; TRBD2 matches 7 bases. Trimming removed 10 bases from V and 3 bases from J; junction bases left unmatched: 9. This CDR3 has 14 residues. The V gene's germline CDR1 is MNHNS and CDR2 SASEGT. CDR3: CANWRPSGYNEQFF. In DNA form, the CDR3 reads TGTGCCAACTGGAGGCCTAGCGGCTACAATGAGCAGTTCTTC.

This clonotype has more than one count but fewer than ten. The chain is built from TRBV12-5 and TRBJ2-3; TRBD2 agrees at 10 bases. Germline V gives CDR1 LGHNT, CDR2 FRNRAP. The CDR3 sequence is 18 residues long. The trim removed 1 base at V and 2 bases at J, leaving 9 bases unmatched. CDR3 loop: CASGLGGLASTLTDTQYF. The CDR3 nucleotides read TGTGCTAGTGGTTTGGGGGGACTAGCGAGTACCCTCACAGATACGCAGTATTTT. The variable domain in full, with the rest retrieved from reference TRBV12-5 and TRBJ2-3, is DARVTQTPRHKVTEMGQEVTMRCQPILGHNTVFWYRQTMMQGLELLAYFRNRAPLDDSGMPKDRFSAEMPDATLATLKIQPSEPRDSAVYFCASGLGGLASTLTDTQYFGPGTRLTVL.

This clonotype was counted many times. The chain has TRBV3-1 and TRBJ1-6; tentative D call: TRBD1 (5 bases). In germline, CDR1 is LGHDT, CDR2 YNNKEL (reference sequence). V lost 3 bases and J lost 7, with 10 bases in between. This CDR3 is built from 14 residues. The CDR3 DNA sequence: TGTGCCAGCAGCCATGGGGGTGGGAATTCACCCCTCCACTTT. The encoded protein is CASSHGGGNSPLHF.

At least ten counts were recorded for this clonotype. For the CDR3, the DNA is TGCAGCGTTTTGACTAGCGGGAGTTCAGAGACCCAGTACTTC. Protein sequence: CSVLTSGSSETQYF. The chain links TRBV29-1 to TRBJ2-5; 12 nucleotides match TRBD2. The V segment lost 5 bases and the J segment 4 bases; nucleotides outside the gene matches: 5. The CDR3 totals 14 residues. Germline CDR1 is SQVTM and CDR2 is ANQGSEA.

In its sample, this clonotype was seen many times. The chain recombines TRBV5-8 with TRBJ2-1; possibly TRBD2 for D (6 bases). Germline V gene data show CDR1 as SGHTS and CDR2 as YDEGEE. This CDR3 region has 15 residues. V shed 4 bases and J shed 4 bases, with 15 bases lying between them. The DNA of the CDR3 is TGTGCCAGCAGCCGGGTTAGCGGCAAGTACAATGAGCAGTTCTTC. This codes for CASSRVSGKYNEQFF. The variable domain in full, completed from reference TRBV5-8 and TRBJ2-1, reads EAGVTQSPTHLIKTRGQQATLRCSPISGHTSVYWYQQALGLGLQFLLWYDEGEERNRGNFPPRFSGRQFPNYSSELNVNALELEDSALYLCASSRVSGKYNEQFFGPGTRLTVL.

In this sample, this clonotype turned up many times. The chain joins TRBV20-1 to TRBJ2-7, with D possibly TRBD2 on 6 matching bases. Germline CDR1 is DFQATT and CDR2 is SNEGSKA (reference sequence). The V gene lost 3 bases and the J gene lost 4 bases, with 19 bases spanning the gap. CDR3 length equals 15 residues. The CDR3 spells CSASPRTAGRYEQYF. CDR3 nucleotide sequence: TGCAGTGCTAGCCCCCGAACCGCGGGAAGGTACGAGCAGTACTTC.

In its sample, this clonotype was seen a few times. The V and J genes are TRBV13 and TRBJ2-2; TRBD2 agrees at 13 bases. V was clipped by 5 bases and J by 2 bases; unmatched bases: 11. CDR1 is PRHDT and CDR2 is FYEKMQ in the germline V gene (reference sequence). The CDR3 length is 19 residues. CDR3 sequence: CASSPSGGLAGLNTGELFF. DNA for the CDR3: TGTGCCAGCAGCCCCTCCGGGGGACTAGCGGGACTAAACACCGGGGAGCTGTTTTTT.

The rearrangement links TRBV6-1 to TRBJ2-4; TRBD2 aligns across 10 bases. The CDR3 is made up of 13 amino acids. Germline V gives CDR1 MNHNS, CDR2 SASEGT. J was trimmed by 5 bases and V by 6 bases; bases with no gene match: 1. As DNA, the CDR3 is TGTGCCAGCAGAGGACTAGCGGAAAACATTCAGTACTTC. Its protein is CASRGLAENIQYF.

The genes are TRBV27 and TRBJ2-2; 7 bases map to TRBD2. After removal of 2 bases from V and 9 bases from J, the junction contained 3 bases not matched to a gene. The CDR3 loop spans 13 amino acids. The germline V gene has CDR1 MNHEY and CDR2 SMNVEV (reference sequence). Here the CDR3 DNA reads TGTGCCAGCAGTTTAGCGGGAGCTTGGGAGCTGTTTTTT. Its translation: CASSLAGAWELFF.

The sample holds many counts of this clonotype. The rearrangement joins TRBV3-1 to TRBJ1-1; the D is unclear. Trimming cost V 7 bases and J 0 bases, with 9 bases left between them. CDR1 LGHDT and CDR2 YNNKEL come from the germline V gene (reference sequence). This CDR3 is built from 13 residues. The CDR3 DNA reads TGTGCCAGCATCAACAGCGTGAACACTGAAGCTTTCTTT. Translation gives CASINSVNTEAFF.

This clonotype was seen repeatedly, ten times or more. The chain is built from TRBV28 and TRBJ2-3; 8 nucleotides align to TRBD2. Per the germline V gene, CDR1 is MDHEN and CDR2 is SYDVKM. There are 15 residues in the CDR3. V was clipped by 2 bases and J by 6 bases; unmatched bases: 7. CDR3 nucleotide sequence: TGTGCCAGCAGTTTAATCGGGAGGGCCCGGGATACGCAGTATTTT. Residues: CASSLIGRARDTQYF.